The 5 T cell receptor beta chains reported below all come from one sample, sequenced in a study of T cell responses to AZD1222 COVID-19 vaccine. Generated by immunoSEQ multiplex PCR, the TCRdb table keeps only in-frame clones and is missing some. The table lists 95,000 to 150,000 clones, 92% of them singletons. The starting material was peripheral blood, obtained on day 0 of AZD1222 vaccination. The receptors here all came from an adult in good health.

V is TRBV7-3 and J is TRBJ2-1, with 7 nucleotides matching TRBD2. Trimming cost V 0 bases and J 7 bases; bases outside gene matches: 6. The germline V gene encodes CDR1 SGHTA and CDR2 FQGTGA. This CDR3 region has 15 residues. CDR3 DNA sequence: TGTGCCAGCAGCTTAACTAGCGGGCGAGGGAATGAGCAGTTCTTC. Its translation: CASSLTSGRGNEQFF.

This clone was detected a few times. The chain carries TRBV28 and TRBJ2-3, with 7 bases that match TRBD1. Germline V gene lookup returns CDR1 MDHEN and CDR2 SYDVKM. With 2 bases clipped from V and 3 bases from J, the junction kept 14 bases outside the gene matches. This CDR3 region has 18 residues. In DNA form, the CDR3 reads TGTGCCAGCAGTTTAGCCCTTGACAGGGCCTCTGGGACAGATACGCAGTATTTT. Its protein product is CASSLALDRASGTDTQYF.

The rearrangement links TRBV6-1 to TRBJ2-1; D not certain. V was shortened by 3 bases and J by 0 bases, with 12 bases between the two germline ends. CDR1 and CDR2 from the germline V gene are MNHNS and SASEGT. CDR3 length equals 16 residues. The CDR3 spells CASSEALSDSYNEQFF. The CDR3 DNA sequence: TGTGCCAGCAGTGAGGCCCTCTCCGACTCCTACAATGAGCAGTTCTTC.

V is TRBV2 and J is TRBJ1-4; D ambiguous. This CDR3 spans 17 amino acids. The V gene's germline CDR1 is SNHLY and CDR2 FYNNEI. V lost 4 bases to trimming and J lost 0 bases, with 15 bases between them. The CDR3 DNA reads as TGTGCCAGCAGTGTGCCTCAGGAAATCGCAACTAATGAAAAACTGTTTTTT. Translation: CASSVPQEIATNEKLFF.

CDR3 bases: TGTGCCAGCAGTGAATACGATAGACCCTACGAGCAGTACGTC. Amino acids: CASSEYDRPYEQYV. The chain employs TRBV25-1 and TRBJ2-7; D gene ambiguous. V gave up 0 bases and J gave up 2 bases, with 8 bases separating them. The CDR3 has 14 amino acids. Germline V CDR1 and CDR2: MGHDK, SYGVNS.